This entry lists 13 T cell receptor beta chains sequenced from one sample in a study of blood T cells in healthy people across ages. The authors ran a second PCR of about 6 to 12 cycles using a sample-barcoded 5' primer and a J-beta primer mix. One entry per CDR3 protein, called by TCRdb with MiXCR from the 5' RACE reads. The sample yields roughly 550,000 distinct CDR3 sequences, approximately 25% seen once. In addition, the sample was reused for a study of T cells of mothers and their children.

Input material: blood. The receptors were gathered from a boy younger than 18 in good health.

This clonotype was detected only a few times. V usage is TRBV14 and J usage is TRBJ2-1; 7 bases line up with TRBD1. The DNA end favors TRBJ2-7, so the J call may be wrong. The CDR3 loop spans 15 amino acids. Germline values: CDR1 SGHDN, CDR2 FVKESK. In DNA form, the CDR3 reads TGTGCCAGCAGCCAACGACAGGGCAACGCCTACGAGCAGTACTTC. This translates into CASSQRQGNAYEQYF.

For this clonotype: An end of the junction differs from the germline gene, which may be a read error. This chain links TRBV14 with TRBJ2-7; D remains ambiguous. This CDR3 contains 16 residues. The germline V gene encodes CDR1 SGHDN and CDR2 FVKESK. The CDR3 sequence is CASSPEGTGTAYERYF. In DNA, the CDR3 is TGTGCCAGCAGCCCCGAAGGCACTGGAACGGCCTACGAGCGGTACTTC.

The rearrangement joins TRBV6-6 to TRBJ2-5; weak D call: TRBD1 (6 bases). Germline V CDR1 and CDR2: MNHNY, SVGAGI (reference sequence). There are 16 residues in the CDR3. The germline V and J ends were trimmed by 0 bases and 7 bases, with 18 bases remaining between them. The CDR3 DNA reads TGTGCCAGCAGTTACTCGAACCCGGACAGCCTGGGGACCCAGTACTTC. Protein sequence: CASSYSNPDSLGTQYF.

This clonotype has a handful of counts. This sequence joins TRBV28 and TRBJ2-5; D possibly uses TRBD1 or TRBD2 (5 bases each). V lost 6 bases and J 2 bases, leaving 22 bases between the germline ends. Germline CDR1 and CDR2: MDHEN and SYDVKM. The CDR3 has 17 residues. CDR3 sequence reads: CASSTGTQGPPQETQYF. The CDR3 DNA reads as TGTGCCAGCAGCACCGGGACCCAGGGCCCTCCTCAAGAGACCCAGTACTTC.

This clonotype occurred a few times. This chain links TRBV28 with TRBJ2-1, with 8 bases identical to TRBD2. From germline, CDR1 is MDHEN and CDR2 SYDVKM. The CDR3 covers 14 residues. The ends lost 5 bases at V and 4 bases at J; junction bases unmatched: 4. The DNA of the CDR3 is TGTGCCAGCAGTCCGAAGCGGGGGTACAATGAGCAGTTCTTC. Translating gives CASSPKRGYNEQFF.

A few counts support this clonotype. This chain uses TRBV30 with TRBJ2-1; 12 bases fit TRBD2. The junction had 5 bases not matched to a gene; V was cut back by 1 base and J by 4 bases. The CDR3 extends over 16 amino acids. The germline V gene has CDR1 GTSNPN and CDR2 SVGIG (reference sequence). The CDR3: CAWSAPSGGVYNEQFF. CDR3 coding DNA: TGTGCCTGGAGTGCCCCTAGCGGGGGGGTTTACAATGAGCAGTTCTTC.

The V gene is TRBV20-1, the J gene TRBJ2-7; D gene unclear. This CDR3 region has 16 residues. Trimming pared 5 bases from V and 0 bases from J, leaving 20 bases between. CDR1 and CDR2 from the germline V gene are DFQATT and SNEGSKA (reference sequence). CDR3 in amino acids: CSAQNVGRGYSYEQYF. In nucleotides, the CDR3 is TGCAGTGCTCAAAACGTCGGGCGTGGATACTCCTACGAGCAGTACTTC.

The CDR3 DNA reads TGCAGCGTACTCGACAGGGACGTCTATGGCTACACCTTC. Encoded protein: CSVLDRDVYGYTF. This rearrangement joins TRBV29-1 to TRBJ1-2, with 7 positions matching TRBD1. This CDR3 is 13 amino acids long. J gave up 4 bases and V 6 bases, and 8 bases lay outside the gene matches. CDR1 is SQVTM, CDR2 ANQGSEA, per germline.

This clonotype was detected a few times. This CDR3 reads CASSDEQESAGYTF. The CDR3 DNA is TGTGCCAGCAGTGACGAACAGGAGTCCGCTGGCTACACCTTC. V and J are TRBV6-2 or TRBV6-3 and TRBJ1-2; the D gene is possibly TRBD1 (5 bases). This CDR3 comprises 14 residues. Germline values: CDR1 MNHEY, CDR2 SVGEGT. V dropped 5 bases and J dropped 7 bases, with 17 bases sitting between them.

This clonotype appeared once. This chain links TRBV27 with TRBJ2-7; tentatively, D is TRBD1 (6 bases). The CDR3 is 16 amino acids. Trimming removed 5 bases at V and 1 base at J, with 18 bases between. Germline values: CDR1 MNHEY, CDR2 SMNVEV (reference sequence). The CDR3 protein is CASSLNPGVFSYEQYF. CDR3 nucleotide sequence: TGTGCCAGCAGTCTAAACCCAGGGGTTTTTTCCTACGAGCAGTACTTC.

The chain combines TRBV7-2 with TRBJ1-1; tentatively, D is TRBD1 (5 bases). V lost 0 bases and J lost 5, with 19 bases in between. The length of the CDR3 is 17 residues. CDR1 is SGHTA and CDR2 is FQGNSA in the germline V gene. In DNA form, the CDR3 reads TGTGCCAGCAGCTTAGCGTGGGGGGAGGGAGAGTGGACTGAAGCTTTCTTT. It specifies CASSLAWGEGEWTEAFF.

This clonotype was detected ten times or more. The chain combines TRBV7-9 with TRBJ2-1, with 10 nucleotides matching TRBD2. The V segment lost 1 base and the J segment 5 bases; nucleotides outside the gene matches: 2. This CDR3 region has 15 residues. Germline CDR1 reads SEHNR; CDR2 reads FQNEAQ (reference sequence). CDR3 residues: CASSLVLAGDNEQFF. CDR3 sequence (DNA): TGTGCCAGCAGCTTAGTGCTAGCGGGGGACAATGAGCAGTTCTTC.

This sequence joins TRBV9 and TRBJ2-4; D call uncertain. Trimming shortened V by 0 bases and J by 0 bases, and 7 bases separated the two germline ends. The CDR3 spans 15 residues. The germline CDR1 and CDR2 sequences are SGDLS and YYNGEE. CDR3 nucleotides: TGTGCCAGCAGCGTAGGTCCAGCAGCCAAAAACATTCAGTACTTC. Translation gives CASSVGPAAKNIQYF.